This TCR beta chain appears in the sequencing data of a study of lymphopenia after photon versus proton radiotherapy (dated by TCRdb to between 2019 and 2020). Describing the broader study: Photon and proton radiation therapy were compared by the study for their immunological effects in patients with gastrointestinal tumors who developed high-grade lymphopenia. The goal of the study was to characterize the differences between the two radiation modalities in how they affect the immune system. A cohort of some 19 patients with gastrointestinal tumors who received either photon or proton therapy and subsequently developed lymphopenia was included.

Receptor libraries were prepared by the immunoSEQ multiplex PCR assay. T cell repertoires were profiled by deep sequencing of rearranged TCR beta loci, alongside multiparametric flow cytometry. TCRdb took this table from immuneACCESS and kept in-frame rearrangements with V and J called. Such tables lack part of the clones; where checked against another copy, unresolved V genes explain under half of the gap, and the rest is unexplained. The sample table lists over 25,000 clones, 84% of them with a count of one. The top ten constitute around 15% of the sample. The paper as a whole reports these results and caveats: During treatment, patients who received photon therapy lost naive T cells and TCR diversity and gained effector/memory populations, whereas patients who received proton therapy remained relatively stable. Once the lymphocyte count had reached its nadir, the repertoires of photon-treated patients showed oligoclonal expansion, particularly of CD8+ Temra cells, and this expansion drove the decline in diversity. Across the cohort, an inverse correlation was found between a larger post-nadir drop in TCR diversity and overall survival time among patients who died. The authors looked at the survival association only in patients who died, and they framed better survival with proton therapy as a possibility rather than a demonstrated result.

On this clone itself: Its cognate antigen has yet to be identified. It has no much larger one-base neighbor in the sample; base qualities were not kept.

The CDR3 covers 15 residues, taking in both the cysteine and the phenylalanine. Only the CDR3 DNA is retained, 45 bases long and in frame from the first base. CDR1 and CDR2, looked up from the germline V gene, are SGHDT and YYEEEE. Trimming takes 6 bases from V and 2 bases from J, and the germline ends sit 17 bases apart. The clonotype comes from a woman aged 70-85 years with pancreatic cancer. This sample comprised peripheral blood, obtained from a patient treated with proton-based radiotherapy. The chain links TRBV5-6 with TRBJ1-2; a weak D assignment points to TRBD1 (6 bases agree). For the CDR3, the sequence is CASNVQGVKNYGYTF. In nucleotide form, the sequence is TGTGCCAGCAACGTACAGGGCGTAAAGAACTATGGCTACACCTTC.